The next 2 T cell receptor beta chains were all read from a single sample in a study of T cells in Graves' hyperthyroidism and ophthalmopathy (dated by TCRdb to about 2019). The library was generated by multiplex PCR. The sample was run on an Illumina HiSeq 2000. The TCR beta CDR3 regions were amplified from the RNA transcripts. A first-round RT-PCR of the TCR CDR3 used the HTBI primer set with the Qiagen OneStep RT-PCR kit. TCRdb redid the processing of the public reads, applying fastp at Q25 and MiXCR, and retained in-frame beta chains. Here each entry gathers all rows of one CDR3 protein and keeps the most common genes and DNA. Present in this sample are approximately 530,000 distinct CDR3 sequences, nearly 20% of which were seen just once. Over 45% of the sample goes to the ten largest clones. Sequenced: blood. These receptors were obtained from a man aged 40-55 years with Graves' ophthalmopathy.

Worth noting for this clonotype: The junction shows a germline mismatch at one end, possibly a read error. V is TRBV2 and J is TRBJ1-6; D call uncertain. Germline V CDR1 and CDR2: SNHLY, FYNNEI. This CDR3 spans 12 amino acids. The CDR3 sequence: CASSASNLPLHF. DNA of the CDR3: TGTGCCAGCAGTGCCTCGAATTTACCCCTCCACTTT.

This chain uses TRBV5-1 with TRBJ2-1; 7 nucleotides agree with TRBD1. Trimming removed 1 base from V and 4 bases from J; junction bases left unmatched: 5. The CDR3 is 15 amino acids. Germline V gene data show CDR1 as SGHRS and CDR2 as YFSETQ. DNA of the CDR3: TGCGCCAGCAGCTTGCCGGGACAGATATACAATGAGCAGTTCTTC. Translating it yields CASSLPGQIYNEQFF.